These 8 T cell receptor beta chains came from one sample sequenced in a study of blood T cell repertoires in COVID-19. Method: immunoSEQ multiplex PCR; TCRdb's copy keeps in-frame clones and lacks some. The sample holds some 99,000 clones, around 90% seen once. The sample was peripheral blood. These receptors originate from a human donor in a cohort sampled during active COVID-19.

This chain joins TRBV5-1 and TRBJ2-7, with D maybe TRBD2 (5 bases). Trimming left V 1 base short and J 5 bases short, with 16 bases between. Germline V lookup: CDR1 SGHRS, CDR2 YFSETQ. The CDR3 has 15 amino acids. CDR3 sequence: CASSLTPGTGDEQYF. CDR3 sequence (DNA): TGCGCCAGCAGCTTGACTCCTGGCACCGGGGACGAGCAGTACTTC. Looking up the rest from reference TRBV5-1 and TRBJ2-7 gives the full variable domain: KAGVTQTPRYLIKTRGQQVTLSCSPISGHRSVSWYQQTPGQGLQFLFEYFSETQRNKGNFPGRFSGRQFSNSRSEMNVSTLELGDSALYLCASSLTPGTGDEQYFGPGTRLTVT.

On this clone: This same CDR3 is encoded by further DNA sequences in the sample. The chain couples TRBV7-3 to TRBJ2-3; a weak D match, TRBD2 (5 bases). Trimming pared 5 bases from V and 0 bases from J, leaving 12 bases between. In germline, CDR1 is SGHTA, CDR2 FQGTGA. This CDR3 region has 15 residues. The CDR3 nucleotides read TGTGCCAGCAGCACAGCCGGAGGAAGCACAGATACGCAGTATTTT. Translation gives CASSTAGGSTDTQYF.

This clone was found once. The gene calls are TRBV6-6 and TRBJ2-3; D may be TRBD2 (5 bases). Germline V gene sequence: CDR1 MNHNY, CDR2 SVGAGI (reference sequence). The CDR3 runs to 14 residues. V was shortened by 0 bases and J by 4 bases, with 8 bases between the two germline ends. Here the CDR3 reads CASSYSRAADTQYF. The CDR3 DNA follows: TGTGCCAGCAGTTACTCGAGGGCGGCAGATACGCAGTATTTT.

This chain links TRBV19 with TRBJ2-7; D might be TRBD2 (5 bases). V was cut by 3 bases and J by 3 bases, with 12 bases left in between. Germline CDR1 reads LNHDA; CDR2 reads SQIVND (reference sequence). The CDR3 extends over 14 amino acids. As DNA, the CDR3 is TGTGCCAGTAGTATGGTGACTAAAAACTACGAGCAGTACTTC. Residues: CASSMVTKNYEQYF.

The chain combines TRBV18 with TRBJ2-2; 7 bases agree with TRBD1. The CDR3 consists of 17 residues. V lost 2 bases, J lost 5 bases, and 11 bases stayed unmatched. CDR1 is KGHSH and CDR2 is LQKENI in the germline V gene. The CDR3 DNA reads TGTGCCAGCTCACCAAAACCGACAGGGAGAGGAACCGGGGAGCTGTTTTTT. Amino acid sequence: CASSPKPTGRGTGELFF.

The chain couples TRBV5-1 to TRBJ1-1; 7 bases are a match to TRBD1. In germline, CDR1 is SGHRS, CDR2 YFSETQ. Unmatched junction bases numbered 9, after V lost 4 bases and J lost 0 bases. The CDR3 has 16 residues. This CDR3 reads CASSQGQRSLNTEAFF. For the CDR3, the DNA is TGCGCCAGCAGCCAGGGACAGAGAAGTTTGAACACTGAAGCTTTCTTT.

J is TRBJ2-7 and V is TRBV7-2, with a tentative D call TRBD2 (6 bases). The V gene's germline CDR1 is SGHTA and CDR2 FQGNSA. The CDR3 extends over 14 amino acids. The ends were cut back, 6 bases at V and 2 bases at J, with 14 bases in the middle. In DNA form, the CDR3 reads TGTGCCAGCAGTTCTTATAGCGGCCCCTACGAGCAGTACTTC. Translating gives CASSSYSGPYEQYF.

The chain uses TRBV15 and TRBJ1-5; D not certain. V lost 0 bases, J lost 4 bases, and 10 bases lay in between. Germline V gene data show CDR1 as LNHNV and CDR2 as YYDKDF (reference sequence). The CDR3 is 15 residues long. Written as DNA, the CDR3 is TGTGCCACCAGCAGAGATGGGAGGAGGAATCAGCCCCAGCATTTT. It is translated as CATSRDGRRNQPQHF.